Included here is one T cell receptor (beta chain) sequence, with context. Its antigen is not known. This specimen belongs to a study of cytomegalovirus exposure and HLA in healthy donors. Study results and caveats: For presence/absence analyses, sequencing depth was assumed to be roughly uniform across donors.

CDR1 is SGHRS, CDR2 YFSETQ, per germline. The junction had 3 bases not matched to a gene; V was cut back by 3 bases and J by 2 bases. This CDR3 has 14 amino acids. Vbeta (60) and Jbeta (13) primers were used in the PCR. Original methodology: An analysis that came later counted 80 million or so unique TCR beta chains, approximately 10 million shared. Assay used: immunoSEQ multiplex PCR; TCRdb lists only in-frame clones, some missing. Clonal size and the V and J genes are those of that table, whereas D and trimming came from the DNA. Of over 110,000 clones in the sample, approximately 78% were seen once.

This clonotype was sampled from a female donor in good health and CMV-seronegative. Sequencing was done on a sample of PBMCs. V usage is TRBV5-1 and J usage is TRBJ2-5, with 8 bases fitting TRBD2. The CDR3 loop reads CASSSLAGQETQYF. The CDR3 DNA sequence: TGCGCCAGCAGCTCCCTAGCGGGTCAAGAGACCCAGTACTTC.